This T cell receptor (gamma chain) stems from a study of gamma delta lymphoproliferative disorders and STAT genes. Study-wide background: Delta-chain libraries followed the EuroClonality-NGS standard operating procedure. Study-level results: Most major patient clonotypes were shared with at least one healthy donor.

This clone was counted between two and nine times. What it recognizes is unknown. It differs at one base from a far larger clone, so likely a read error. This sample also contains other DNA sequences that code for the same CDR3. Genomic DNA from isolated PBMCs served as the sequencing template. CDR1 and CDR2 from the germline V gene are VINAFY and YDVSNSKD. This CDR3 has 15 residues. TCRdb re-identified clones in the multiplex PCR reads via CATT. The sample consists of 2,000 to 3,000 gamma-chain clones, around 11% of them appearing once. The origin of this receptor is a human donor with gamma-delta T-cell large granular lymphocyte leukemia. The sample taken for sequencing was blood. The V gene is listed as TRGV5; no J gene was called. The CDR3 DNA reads TGTGCCACCTGGGACAGGCTAAGGAATTATTATAAGAAGCTCTTT. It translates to CATWDRLRNYYKKLF.